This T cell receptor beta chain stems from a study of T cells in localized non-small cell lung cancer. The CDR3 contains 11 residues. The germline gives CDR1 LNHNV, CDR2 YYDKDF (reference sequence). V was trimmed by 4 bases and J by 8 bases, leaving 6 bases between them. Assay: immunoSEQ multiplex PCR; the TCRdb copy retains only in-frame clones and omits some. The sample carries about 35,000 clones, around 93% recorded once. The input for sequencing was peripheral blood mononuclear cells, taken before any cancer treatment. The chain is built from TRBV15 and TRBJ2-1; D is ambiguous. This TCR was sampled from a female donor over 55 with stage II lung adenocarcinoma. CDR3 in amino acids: CATSKVHEQFF. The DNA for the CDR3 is TGTGCCACCAGCAAAGTGCATGAGCAGTTCTTC. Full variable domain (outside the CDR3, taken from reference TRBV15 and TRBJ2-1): DAMVIQNPRYQVTQFGKPVTLSCSQTLNHNVMYWYQQKSSQAPKLLFHYYDKDFNNEADTPDNFQSRRPNTSFCFLDIRSPGLGDTAMYLCATSKVHEQFFGPGTRLTVL.